This TCR beta chain comes out of a study of shared clonotypes between healthy human individuals. Looking at the study overall: The donors, a couple of women and three men, were aged 18 to 49.

How the authors handled the data: Junction-only immunoSEQ data arrived without quality scores, meaning filtering differed. TCRdb's copy holds only in-frame clones and misses some; the assay was immunoSEQ multiplex PCR. V and J calls and clone size are given by that table; D and trimming were obtained from the DNA. The sample contains 400,000 to 600,000 clones, roughly 77% of which appear only once. Nashville, Tennessee was home to all donors, each a Caucasian adult. In unsorted samples, genomic DNA was obtained using 94 million or so PBMCs. Sequencing used PBMCs. The source of this sequence is a woman aged 40 to 55 in good health. Some clones in this sample may be carry-over from other donors' samples.

CDR3 coding DNA: TGTGCCAGTGCTCAGGAGAGCAATCAGCCCCAGCATTTT. Translating it yields CASAQESNQPQHF. The J gene is TRBJ1-5, the V gene TRBV19; D remains ambiguous. This CDR3 is 13 amino acids long. Trimming shortened V by 8 bases and J by 1 base, and 9 bases separated the two germline ends. CDR1 and CDR2 from the germline V gene are LNHDA and SQIVND (reference sequence).